The clone carrying this T cell receptor (beta chain) was counted at least ten times. Germline V lookup: CDR1 MNHNY, CDR2 SVGAGI (reference sequence). The CDR3 extends over 14 amino acids. Trimming took 1 base from V and 4 from J, leaving 8 bases between them. The sample comes from a study of Graves' ophthalmopathy and Graves' hyperthyroidism. Amplifying from RNA transcripts, the study obtained TCR beta CDR3 regions. The library came from an HTBI-primed first-round RT-PCR and a second-round multiplex PCR. In TCRdb, the multiplex PCR reads were re-called with MiXCR into one record per CDR3 protein. The sample records approximately 640,000 distinct CDR3 sequences, roughly 41% being singletons.

The V and J genes are TRBV6-6 and TRBJ1-5; no clear D. Sequencing input: peripheral blood. This clonotype was sampled from an adult man with Graves' ophthalmopathy. CDR3 coding DNA: TGTGCCAGCAGTTACTACAACGAAAATCAGCCCCAGCATTTT. This sequence encodes CASSYYNENQPQHF.